These 28 T cell receptor beta chains originate from one sample sequenced in a study of regulatory T cells in long-lasting Graves disease. The time point was: newly diagnosed GD, antithyroid drugs for less than 3 months. After RNA was extracted from PBMCs, the TCR library was made from it. To make TCR beta libraries, researchers used iRepertoire HTBI primers and Arm-PCR of CDR3 regions. TCRdb redid the calling of the multiplex PCR reads with MiXCR, one entry per CDR3 protein. The repertoire holds about 400,000 distinct CDR3 sequences, with around 16% as singletons. These same data were also listed under a study on T cells in Graves' hyperthyroidism and ophthalmopathy.

Sample: peripheral blood mononuclear cells (PBMCs), taken at new diagnosis, from a patient treated with antithyroid drugs. The receptors stem from a woman aged 35 to 49 with Graves disease.

This clonotype was seen many times. The chain joins TRBV7-2 to TRBJ2-1, with 8 bases lining up with TRBD1. Trimming at V came to 7 bases and at J to 4 bases, leaving 9 bases not matched to a gene. The CDR3 is 15 residues long. Germline V gene data show CDR1 as SGHTA and CDR2 as FQGNSA. The CDR3 coding sequence is TGTGCCAGCAACAACAGGGGGGACGTATACAATGAGCAGTTCTTC. It specifies CASNNRGDVYNEQFF.

This clonotype was picked up a small number of times. This sequence joins TRBV9 and TRBJ1-6; TRBD1 might be the D (5 bases). Per germline, CDR1 SGDLS and CDR2 YYNGEE. The CDR3 runs to 13 residues. V dropped 0 bases and J dropped 8 bases, with 6 bases sitting between them. The CDR3 bases are TGTGCCAGCAGCGTAGGGGGGGATTCACCCCTCCACTTT. Its translation: CASSVGGDSPLHF.

The sample holds many counts of this clonotype. J is TRBJ2-7 and V is TRBV19, with a possible D match to TRBD1 (6 bases). V shed 3 bases and J shed 4 bases, with 13 bases lying between them. Per germline, CDR1 LNHDA and CDR2 SQIVND (reference sequence). CDR3 length equals 14 residues. The CDR3 nucleotides are TGTGCCAGTAGTATGGGTGGACAGTTTTACGAGCAGTACTTC. It codes for CASSMGGQFYEQYF.

The J gene is TRBJ2-3, the V gene TRBV10-2; D is undetermined. V shed 3 bases and J shed 12 bases, with 13 bases lying between them. Germline-derived CDR1 and CDR2 are WSHSY and SAAADI. This CDR3 comprises 12 residues. This CDR3 is CASSESAQIQYF. In DNA form, the CDR3 reads TGCGCCAGCAGTGAAAGTGCGCAAATACAGTATTTT.

This clonotype was detected ten times or more. The genes are TRBV6-5 and TRBJ2-5; D unresolved. CDR3 length: 14 amino acids. Trimming removed 0 bases from V and 3 bases from J, with 8 bases in between. Germline-derived CDR1 and CDR2 are MNHEY and SVGAGI. The CDR3 bases are TGTGCCAGCAGTTACTCAAACAGAGAAGAGACCCAGTACTTC. Translating gives CASSYSNREETQYF.

Worth noting for this clonotype: Since a far larger clone is one base different, this is likely a read error. The gene calls are TRBV2 and TRBJ2-1, with D perhaps assigned TRBD1 or TRBD2 (5 bases each). Germline V CDR1 and CDR2: SNHLY, FYNNEI. This CDR3 has 14 amino acids. Trimming pared 6 bases from V and 10 bases from J, leaving 19 bases between. The CDR3 loop is CASSQRDGSYEQFF. CDR3 nucleotide sequence: TGTGCCAGCAGCCAAAGGGACGGAAGCTACGAGCAGTTCTTC.

This clonotype was counted many times. The V and J genes are TRBV2 and TRBJ1-1; the D gene is possibly TRBD1 (5 bases). Trimming cost V 5 bases and J 1 base, with 11 bases left between them. CDR1 is SNHLY, CDR2 FYNNEI, per germline. CDR3 length equals 14 residues. CDR3 sequence (DNA): TGTGCCAGCAGTTGGGGTCAGGGGAACACTGAAGCTTTCTTT. Translating gives CASSWGQGNTEAFF.

This clonotype occurred a few times. The gene calls are TRBV20-1 and TRBJ2-6; D unresolved. V dropped 0 bases and J dropped 0 bases, with 9 bases sitting between them. Germline V CDR1 and CDR2: DFQATT, SNEGSKA (reference sequence). This CDR3 is 16 amino acids long. CDR3 region: CSARDLGDSGANVLTF. The CDR3 DNA sequence: TGCAGTGCTAGAGATTTAGGCGACTCTGGGGCCAACGTCCTGACTTTC.

In this sample, this clonotype turned up many times. The V call is TRBV12-3 or TRBV12-4, the J call TRBJ2-1; TRBD2 matches at 7 bases. The CDR3 has 14 amino acids. The V segment lost 5 bases and the J segment 4 bases; nucleotides outside the gene matches: 5. The CDR3: CASSVRGSYNEQFF. For the CDR3, the DNA is TGTGCCAGCAGTGTTCGCGGGAGTTACAATGAGCAGTTCTTC.

This clonotype was recorded at least ten times. The J gene is TRBJ2-1, the V gene TRBV6-2 or TRBV6-3, with D possibly being TRBD1 (6 bases). Germline CDR1 is MNHEY and CDR2 is SVGEGT. CDR3 length equals 15 residues. Trimming took 5 bases from V and 0 from J, leaving 11 bases between them. CDR3 bases: TGTGCCAGCAGTCCCGACAGGAGCTCCTACAATGAGCAGTTCTTC. Translating gives CASSPDRSSYNEQFF.

The table lists this clonotype with many counts. The chain recombines TRBV7-9 with TRBJ2-6, with TRBD1 identical over 9 bases. The length of the CDR3 is 19 residues. V lost 3 bases, J lost 4 bases, and 13 bases stayed unmatched. Germline CDR1 is SEHNR and CDR2 is FQNEAQ (reference sequence). CDR3 sequence: CASSLGPGQGPLGANVLTF. The DNA of the CDR3 is TGTGCCAGCAGCTTGGGACCGGGACAGGGCCCTCTCGGGGCCAACGTCCTGACTTTC.

This clonotype occurred a few times. V usage is TRBV6-2 or TRBV6-3 and J usage is TRBJ2-5, with D perhaps given as TRBD1 or TRBD2 (5 bases each). V shed 5 bases and J shed 0 bases, with 10 bases lying between them. Germline CDR1 is MNHEY and CDR2 is SVGEGT. The CDR3 is made up of 14 amino acids. The CDR3 sequence is CASSEGSYQETQYF. As DNA, the CDR3 is TGTGCCAGCAGTGAGGGGTCGTACCAAGAGACCCAGTACTTC.

This chain links TRBV20-1 with TRBJ2-1; 8 nucleotides match TRBD2. This CDR3 comprises 16 residues. The trim removed 5 bases at V and 3 bases at J, leaving 12 bases unmatched. Germline CDR1 and CDR2: DFQATT and SNEGSKA (reference sequence). Written as DNA, the CDR3 is TGCAGTGCTGGGGGTGGAGCGGGAGTCAACTACAATGAGCAGTTCTTC. Its translation: CSAGGGAGVNYNEQFF.

This clonotype was observed many times. The chain combines TRBV6-2 or TRBV6-3 with TRBJ1-4; 7 bases fit TRBD1. The CDR3 length is 13 residues. Germline CDR1 reads MNHEY; CDR2 reads SVGEGT. Trimming cost V 5 bases and J 7 bases; bases outside gene matches: 4. The CDR3 is CASSNQGGEKLFF. CDR3 nucleotides: TGTGCCAGCAGTAATCAGGGGGGTGAAAAACTGTTTTTT.

This clonotype was recorded many times. This chain connects TRBV7-3 to TRBJ2-2; 8 nucleotides agree with TRBD1. After removal of 5 bases from V and 1 base from J, the junction contained 9 bases not matched to a gene. The CDR3 covers 17 residues. CDR1 is SGHTA, CDR2 FQGTGA, per germline. CDR3 sequence (DNA): TGTGCCAGCAGCACTCTCGCCGGGACAGGGAACACCGGGGAGCTGTTTTTT. Amino acids: CASSTLAGTGNTGELFF. The full variable domain, completed using reference TRBV7-3 and TRBJ2-2, is GAGVSQTPSNKVTEKGKYVELRCDPISGHTALYWYRQSLGQGPEFLIYFQGTGAADDSGLPNDRFFAVRPEGSVSTLKIQRTERGDSAVYLCASSTLAGTGNTGELFFGEGSRLTVL.

The chain uses TRBV24-1 and TRBJ2-1; 11 bases fit TRBD2. CDR1 KGHDR and CDR2 SFDVKD come from the germline V gene. The CDR3 covers 19 residues. Germline trimming cut 2 bases from V and 4 bases from J; bases unmatched to any gene: 12. The DNA for the CDR3 is TGTGCCACCAGTGATTCCGGACATCAGACTAGCGGGACTTACAATGAGCAGTTCTTC. Translation: CATSDSGHQTSGTYNEQFF.

In its sample, this clonotype was seen many times. The chain recombines TRBV20-1 with TRBJ2-3, with D possibly TRBD2 on 5 matching bases. CDR3 size: 15 residues. Germline V gene data show CDR1 as DFQATT and CDR2 as SNEGSKA (reference sequence). Trimming took 1 base from V and 10 from J, leaving 21 bases between them. CDR3 sequence (DNA): TGCAGTGCTAGAGGACGAGCGGCCCTCCTTATTCCGCAGTATTTT. It codes for CSARGRAALLIPQYF.

The chain is built from TRBV11-2 and TRBJ1-3; D is uncertain. Trimming stripped 5 bases from V and 2 bases from J, with 10 bases between. Germline V gives CDR1 SGHAT, CDR2 FQNNGV. The CDR3 is 14 amino acids. DNA of the CDR3: TGTGCCAGCAGCCCGATGGGGACTGGAAACACCATATATTTT. Protein sequence: CASSPMGTGNTIYF.

The chain recombines TRBV19 with TRBJ1-1; D possibly corresponds to TRBD1 (6 bases). Germline CDR1 LNHDA, CDR2 SQIVND (reference sequence). CDR3 length equals 14 residues. Trimming left V 4 bases short and J 0 bases short, with 9 bases between. In nucleotides, the CDR3 is TGTGCCAGTAGTAACAGGGAAGTGAACACTGAAGCTTTCTTT. Residues: CASSNREVNTEAFF.

The table lists this clonotype with many counts. The CDR3 loop reads CASSGRISYTGELFF. CDR3 bases: TGTGCCAGCAGCGGCCGTATCTCCTACACCGGGGAGCTGTTTTTT. V is TRBV3-1 and J is TRBJ2-2, with D unclear. Trimming pared 5 bases from V and 3 bases from J, leaving 13 bases between. CDR3 length equals 15 residues. Germline CDR1 is LGHDT and CDR2 is YNNKEL (reference sequence).

V and J are TRBV9 and TRBJ2-7; 8 nucleotides align to TRBD1. V was pared by 7 bases and J by 6 bases, with 9 bases of the junction left unmatched. The CDR3 is 13 residues long. Germline V lookup: CDR1 SGDLS, CDR2 YYNGEE. The CDR3 region has the DNA TGTGCCAGCCTTGTGGGGACAGGCGGCGAGCAGTACTTC. Encoded protein: CASLVGTGGEQYF.

This clonotype was picked up many times. The chain joins TRBV10-3 to TRBJ1-2; D gene ambiguous. The CDR3 extends over 14 amino acids. Trimming left V 1 base short and J 3 bases short, with 9 bases between. Germline CDR1 is ENHRY and CDR2 is SYGVKD. In nucleotides, the CDR3 is TGTGCCATCAGTGAGTTTCGGGTCCACTATGGCTACACCTTC. It specifies CAISEFRVHYGYTF.

Comment on this clonotype: Likely a read error: the CDR3 ends without its conserved phenylalanine or tryptophan. V gene TRBV15 combines with J gene TRBJ2-7; 9 bases fit TRBD1. This CDR3 spans 13 amino acids. The junction had 5 bases not matched to a gene; V was cut back by 8 bases and J by 3 bases. Germline CDR1 reads LNHNV; CDR2 reads YYDKDF (reference sequence). The CDR3 nucleotides are TGTGCCACCGGTCCGGGACAGGGCTACGAGCAGTACCTC. Its translation: CATGPGQGYEQYL.

The chain is built from TRBV6-2 or TRBV6-3 and TRBJ2-1; TRBD2 aligns across 13 bases. The germline gives CDR1 MNHEY, CDR2 SVGEGT. The trim removed 7 bases at V and 7 bases at J, leaving 16 bases unmatched. The CDR3 totals 18 residues. In DNA form, the CDR3 reads TGTGCCAGCACCACGGGAGTGCGACTAGCGGGAGGAAGAAATGAGCAGTTCTTC. Protein sequence: CASTTGVRLAGGRNEQFF.

This chain links TRBV3-1 with TRBJ2-1; the D call may be TRBD1 or TRBD2 (6 bases each). The CDR3 is 19 amino acids. The germline CDR1 and CDR2 sequences are LGHDT and YNNKEL (reference sequence). V was shortened by 4 bases and J by 1 base, with 23 bases between the two germline ends. CDR3 sequence reads: CASSRRTHYTGRSYNEQFF. CDR3 nucleotides: TGTGCCAGCAGCCGGCGAACTCATTACACAGGGAGGTCCTACAATGAGCAGTTCTTC.

This clonotype was observed many times. This chain connects TRBV15 to TRBJ2-3; D unresolved. From germline, CDR1 is LNHNV and CDR2 YYDKDF (reference sequence). The CDR3 is made up of 13 amino acids. The germline V and J ends were trimmed by 4 bases and 0 bases, with 5 bases remaining between them. CDR3 sequence: CATSNRSTDTQYF. The CDR3 coding sequence is TGTGCCACCAGCAATCGTAGCACAGATACGCAGTATTTT.

This clonotype was seen ten or more times. V and J are TRBV7-9 and TRBJ2-2; TRBD2 might be the D (5 bases). The V and J ends lost 1 base and 6 bases respectively, with 6 bases between them. CDR1 is SEHNR, CDR2 FQNEAQ, per germline (reference sequence). The CDR3 runs 13 residues. The CDR3 coding sequence is TGTGCCAGCAGCTTAGAGCGGTCCGGGGAGCTGTTTTTT. Protein product: CASSLERSGELFF.

This clonotype was detected ten times or more. The chain is built from TRBV2 and TRBJ2-3; D may be TRBD1 (6 bases). Germline CDR1 SNHLY, CDR2 FYNNEI. CDR3 length: 18 amino acids. Between the trimmed V and J ends, which lost 4 bases and 0 bases, there was a span of 20 bases. The CDR3: CASSVRDTKLSSTDTQYF. CDR3 sequence (DNA): TGTGCCAGCAGTGTCCGGGACACAAAACTCTCTAGCACAGATACGCAGTATTTT.